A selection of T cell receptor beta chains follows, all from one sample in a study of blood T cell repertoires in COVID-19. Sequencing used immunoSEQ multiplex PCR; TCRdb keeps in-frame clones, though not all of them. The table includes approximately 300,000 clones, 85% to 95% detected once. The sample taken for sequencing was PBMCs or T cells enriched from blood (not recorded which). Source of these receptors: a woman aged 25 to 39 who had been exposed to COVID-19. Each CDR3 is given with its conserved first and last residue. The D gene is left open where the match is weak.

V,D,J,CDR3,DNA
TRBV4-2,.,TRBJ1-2,CASSQEAGEGFYGYTF,TGTGCCAGCAGCCAAGAGGCGGGAGAGGGGTTCTATGGCTACACCTTC
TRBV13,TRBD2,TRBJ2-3,CASSLQGLALKETDTQYF,TGTGCCAGCAGCTTACAGGGACTAGCCCTTAAGGAAACAGATACGCAGTATTTT
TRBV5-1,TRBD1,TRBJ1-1,CASSLQGSRVTEAFF,TGCGCCAGCAGCTTACAGGGGAGTCGGGTTACTGAAGCTTTCTTT
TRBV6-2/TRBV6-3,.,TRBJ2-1,CASSYGGSYNEQFF,TGTGCCAGCAGTTACGGAGGTTCCTACAATGAGCAGTTCTTC
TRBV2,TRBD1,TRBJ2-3,CASRRDRGEWDTQYF,TGTGCCAGCAGGAGGGACAGGGGAGAATGGGATACGCAGTATTTT
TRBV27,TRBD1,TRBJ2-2,CASQGANTGELFF,TGTGCCAGCCAGGGGGCGAACACCGGGGAGCTGTTTTTT
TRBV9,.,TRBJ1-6,CASSVDDTYSSPLHF,TGTGCCAGCAGCGTAGATGATACATACAGTTCACCCCTCCACTTT
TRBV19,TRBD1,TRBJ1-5,CASSIDRGYNQPQHF,TGTGCCAGTAGTATAGACAGGGGGTACAATCAGCCCCAGCATTTT
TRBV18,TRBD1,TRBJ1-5,CASSPQGARSNQPQHF,TGTGCCAGCTCACCTCAGGGGGCGAGGAGCAATCAGCCCCAGCATTTT
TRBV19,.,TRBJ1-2,CASSIASGKNGYTF,TGTGCCAGTAGTATAGCCTCAGGGAAGAATGGCTACACCTTC